This is a list of T cell receptor beta chains from one sample in a study of blood T cell repertoires in COVID-19. Sequencing used immunoSEQ multiplex PCR; TCRdb keeps in-frame clones, though not all of them. The sample includes approximately 150,000 clones, 80% to 90% seen only once; the top ten take 4%. Sequencing used peripheral blood. These TCRs come from a woman in her 70s with acute or convalescent COVID-19. Each CDR3 is given with its conserved first and last residue. The D gene is left open where the match is weak. Clone size, where shown, is once, few, many, or a class for clones that have expanded.

>TRBJ1-4|TRBV5-1|TRBD1|-|14
TGCGCCAGCAGCTTGGGGACAGGAAATGAAAAACTGTTTTTT
CASSLGTGNEKLFF
>TRBJ2-1|TRBV13|TRBD2|-|14
TGTGCCAGCACCCGGGGGGGCTCCTACAATGAGCAGTTCTTC
CASTRGGSYNEQFF
>TRBJ2-1|TRBV30|TRBD2|-|16
TGTGCCTGGAGTGTACGTCTAGCGGGGGGGCTCGGTGAGCAGTTCTTC
CAWSVRLAGGLGEQFF
>TRBJ2-5|TRBV11-3|-|-|13
TGTGCCAGCAGCTTAGGGCACCCGGGGACCCAGTACTTC
CASSLGHPGTQYF
>TRBJ1-4|TRBV3-1/TRBV3-2|TRBD1|-|17
TGTGCCAGCAGCCAGGGACAGTGGGCAGCTGGTAATGAAAAACTGTTTTTT
CASSQGQWAAGNEKLFF
>TRBJ1-5|TRBV16|-|-|16
TGTGCCAGCAGCCAATCGTCCAGGGCCGGCAATCAGCCCCAGCATTTT
CASSQSSRAGNQPQHF
>TRBJ2-7|TRBV7-8|TRBD1|-|16
TGTGCCAGCAGCTTAGGAACAGGGGGATTGGGCTACGAGCAGTACTTC
CASSLGTGGLGYEQYF
>TRBJ1-4|TRBV24-1|TRBD1|once|15
TGTGCCACCAGTGAGGCCGGGACAGGGGATGAAAAACTGTTTTTT
CATSEAGTGDEKLFF
>TRBJ2-4|TRBV19|TRBD1|-|16
TGTGCCAGTAGCCCGGCATCAGCGCAGGGGGCTCACATTCAGTACTTC
CASSPASAQGAHIQYF
>TRBJ1-5|TRBV19|-|-|16
TGTGCCAGTAGTCCGAACCTAGGGGGTTACAATCAGCCCCAGCATTTT
CASSPNLGGYNQPQHF
>TRBJ2-7|TRBV25-1|-|-|13
TGTGCCAGCAGCAGACAGAATTGGGACGAGCAGTACTTC
CASSRQNWDEQYF
>TRBJ2-4|TRBV6-4|TRBD1|-|13
TGTGCCAGCAGTGTCGGACAGGGAGACATTCAGTACTTC
CASSVGQGDIQYF
>TRBJ1-4|TRBV28|TRBD1|-|15
TGTGCCAGCAGTTCCCGGACAGGGCTAAATGAAAAACTGTTTTTT
CASSSRTGLNEKLFF
>TRBJ1-2|TRBV20-1|-|few|10
TGCAGTGTCGATAGCTATGGCTACACCTTC
CSVDSYGYTF
>TRBJ2-7|TRBV6-6|TRBD2|-|15
TGTGCCAGCAGTTCCCCGACGACTAGCGGGGACGAGCAGTACTTC
CASSSPTTSGDEQYF
>TRBJ1-1|TRBV6-5|-|once|12
TGTGCCAGCAGACCTTTAGACACTGAAGCTTTCTTT
CASRPLDTEAFF
>TRBJ1-2|TRBV20-1|-|-|11
TGCAGTGCTCAGTGGGGAGGAGGCTACACCTTC
CSAQWGGGYTF
>TRBJ2-1|TRBV7-9|-|-|12
TGTGCCAGCAGCTTAGCCCGAAGACAGGAGTTCTTC
CASSLARRQEFF
>TRBJ1-1|TRBV29-1|-|-|15
TGCAGCGTCGAATCAGCTATCAGGGGGAACACTGAAGCTTTCTTT
CSVESAIRGNTEAFF
>TRBJ1-2|TRBV29-1|-|-|12
TGCAGCGTTGTAGGGGCTAACTATGGCTACACCTTC
CSVVGANYGYTF
>TRBJ2-7|TRBV5-4|TRBD2|-|17
TGTGCCAGCAGCGGGTGGACTAGCGGGAGTGTGACCTACGAGCAGTACTTC
CASSGWTSGSVTYEQYF
>TRBJ2-1|TRBV27|-|-|12
TGTGCCAGCAGTTTACCAGGTCGTGAGCAGTTCTTC
CASSLPGREQFF
>TRBJ1-1|TRBV5-1|-|-|13
TGCGCCAGCAGCTTGGGCATCGACAGGGAAGCTTTCTTT
CASSLGIDREAFF
>TRBJ1-5|TRBV6-2/TRBV6-3|-|-|18
TGTGCCAGCAGCCCCTGGGGCAGCACCCAATATAGCAATCAGCCCCAGCATTTT
CASSPWGSTQYSNQPQHF
>TRBJ2-1|TRBV5-1|-|-|16
TGCGCCAGCAGCCCGCAAATCGGGACTCTCTACAATGAGCAGTTCTTC
CASSPQIGTLYNEQFF
>TRBJ2-5|TRBV4-2|TRBD2|-|15
TGTGCCAGCAGCCAAGCTAGCGGGGGCCAAGAGACCCAGTACTTC
CASSQASGGQETQYF
>TRBJ2-2|TRBV2|-|-|14
TGTGCCAGCACCCCTAGTTTAAGCGCCGGGGAGCTGTTTTTT
CASTPSLSAGELFF
>TRBJ2-4|TRBV7-2|-|few|14
TGTGCCAGCAGCACCAACCCCGGGAAAAACATTCAGTACTTC
CASSTNPGKNIQYF